Presented here are 9 T cell receptor beta chains from one specimen sequenced in a study of blood T cell repertoires in COVID-19. Clones were sequenced by immunoSEQ multiplex PCR, and TCRdb holds only the in-frame ones, with some missing. Of tens of thousands of clones listed, about 85% are singletons. Sequenced material: peripheral blood. All receptors derive from a man between 60 and 75 years old with active COVID-19.

This chain links TRBV5-1 with TRBJ1-2; D ambiguous. V shed 1 base and J shed 4 bases, with 8 bases lying between them. Germline V gives CDR1 SGHRS, CDR2 YFSETQ. CDR3 length equals 13 residues. The CDR3 sequence: CASSLSQSYGYTF. Here the CDR3 DNA reads TGCGCCAGCAGCTTGTCACAGTCCTATGGCTACACCTTC.

This chain links TRBV6-5 with TRBJ2-3; TRBD2 agrees at 13 bases. CDR3 length equals 15 residues. Losses at the gene ends were 7 bases for V and 4 bases for J; bases not matched to a gene: 5. Germline V gene lookup returns CDR1 MNHEY and CDR2 SVGAGI. CDR3 sequence (DNA): TGTGCCAGCAACAGACTAGCGGGGGGCTCAGATACGCAGTATTTT. Amino acids: CASNRLAGGSDTQYF.

This chain connects TRBV6-1 to TRBJ2-7; TRBD1 matches 9 bases. Germline assignment: CDR1 MNHNS and CDR2 SASEGT. The ends lost 3 bases at V and 3 bases at J; junction bases unmatched: 6. The CDR3 is 15 amino acids. CDR3 in DNA: TGTGCCAGCAGTGAGACAGGGGGGCTTGGCTACGAGCAGTACTTC. It encodes CASSETGGLGYEQYF.

The chain recombines TRBV7-2 with TRBJ1-2; 7 nucleotides agree with TRBD1. This CDR3 is built from 14 residues. V lost 3 bases and J lost 7; bases outside the gene matches: 8. Germline CDR1 SGHTA, CDR2 FQGNSA. CDR3 sequence (DNA): TGTGCCAGCAGCTTCAGACAGGGAAGGGGTGGCTACACCTTC. Translating it yields CASSFRQGRGGYTF. Variable domain in full (rest from reference TRBV7-2 and TRBJ1-2): GAGVSQSPSNKVTEKGKDVELRCDPISGHTALYWYRQSLGQGLEFLIYFQGNSAPDKSGLPSDRFSAERTGGSVSTLTIQRTQQEDSAVYLCASSFRQGRGGYTFGSGTRLTVV.

The chain employs TRBV12-3 or TRBV12-4 and TRBJ1-2, with TRBD1 identical over 7 bases. The CDR3 is 13 residues long. The J segment lost 5 bases and the V segment lost 2 bases, leaving 2 bases of the junction unmatched. The CDR3 sequence is CASSLPGQYGYTF. CDR3 bases: TGTGCCAGCAGTTTACCGGGACAGTATGGCTACACCTTC.

The chain carries TRBV5-1 and TRBJ2-1; D is perhaps TRBD2 (6 bases). The CDR3 covers 15 residues. Trimming cost V 0 bases and J 2 bases, with 9 bases left between them. CDR1 and CDR2 (germline): SGHRS, YFSETQ. In DNA, the CDR3 is TGCGCCAGCAGCTTGGGCGGGGCTCCCTACAATGAGCAGTTCTTC. Protein: CASSLGGAPYNEQFF.

The chain has TRBV28 and TRBJ1-2; D is perhaps TRBD1 (5 bases). Germline CDR1 MDHEN, CDR2 SYDVKM. The V end was cut by 3 bases, the J end by 4 bases, with 12 bases between. This CDR3 has 14 amino acids. The CDR3 loop is CASSLSGWGYGYTF. The CDR3, as DNA: TGTGCCAGCAGTTTGTCAGGGTGGGGCTATGGCTACACCTTC.

This CDR3 is CASSPPSSYEQYF. The CDR3 DNA reads TGTGCCAGCTCACCACCTAGCTCCTACGAGCAGTACTTC. V gene TRBV18 combines with J gene TRBJ2-7; D ambiguous. Germline CDR1 is KGHSH and CDR2 is LQKENI. Trimming pared 0 bases from V and 0 bases from J, leaving 3 bases between. The CDR3 is 13 residues long.

This chain connects TRBV7-3 to TRBJ1-6, with 7 bases lining up with TRBD1. This CDR3 is 15 amino acids long. The V and J ends lost 1 base and 10 bases, in that order; junction bases with no gene match: 7. Germline loops: CDR1 SGHTA, CDR2 FQGTGA. The CDR3 reads CASSLNAGGMSPLHF. CDR3 in DNA: TGTGCCAGCAGCTTAAACGCAGGGGGGATGTCACCCCTCCACTTT.